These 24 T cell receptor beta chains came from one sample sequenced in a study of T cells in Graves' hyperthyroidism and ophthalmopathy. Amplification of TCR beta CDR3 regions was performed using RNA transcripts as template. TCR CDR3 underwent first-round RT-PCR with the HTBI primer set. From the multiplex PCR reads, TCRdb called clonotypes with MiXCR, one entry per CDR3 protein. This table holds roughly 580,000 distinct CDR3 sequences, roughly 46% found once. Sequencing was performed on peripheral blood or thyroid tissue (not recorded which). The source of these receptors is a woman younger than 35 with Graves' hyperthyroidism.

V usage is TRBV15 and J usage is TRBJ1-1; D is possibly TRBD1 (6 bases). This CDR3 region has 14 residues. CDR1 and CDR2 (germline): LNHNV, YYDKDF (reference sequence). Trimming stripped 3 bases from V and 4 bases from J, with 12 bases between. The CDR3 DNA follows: TGTGCCACCAGCAGCGCGCCAGGGGTCACTGAAGCTTTCTTT. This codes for CATSSAPGVTEAFF.

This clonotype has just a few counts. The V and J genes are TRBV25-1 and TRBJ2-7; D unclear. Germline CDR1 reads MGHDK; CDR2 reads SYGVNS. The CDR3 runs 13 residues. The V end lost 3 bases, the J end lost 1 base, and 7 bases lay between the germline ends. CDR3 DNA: TGTGCCAGCAGTGACAGGTTGTCCTACGAGCAGTACTTC. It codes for CASSDRLSYEQYF.

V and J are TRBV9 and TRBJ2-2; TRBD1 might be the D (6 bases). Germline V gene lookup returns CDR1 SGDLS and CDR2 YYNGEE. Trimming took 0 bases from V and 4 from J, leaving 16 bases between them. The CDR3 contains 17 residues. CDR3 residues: CASSVGGTLSGTGELFF. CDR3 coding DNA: TGTGCCAGCAGCGTAGGAGGGACATTAAGCGGCACCGGGGAGCTGTTTTTT.

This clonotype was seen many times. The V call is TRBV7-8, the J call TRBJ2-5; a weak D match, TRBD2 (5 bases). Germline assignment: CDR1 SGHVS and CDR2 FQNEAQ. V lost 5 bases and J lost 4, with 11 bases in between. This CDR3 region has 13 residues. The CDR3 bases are TGTGCCAGCAGCAATAGAGAGGGAGAGACCCAGTACTTC. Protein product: CASSNREGETQYF.

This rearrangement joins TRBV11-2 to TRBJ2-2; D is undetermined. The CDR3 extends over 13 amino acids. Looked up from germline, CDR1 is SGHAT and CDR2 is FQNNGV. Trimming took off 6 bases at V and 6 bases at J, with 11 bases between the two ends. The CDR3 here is CASSVGFAGELFF. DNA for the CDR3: TGTGCCAGCAGTGTAGGTTTCGCCGGGGAGCTGTTTTTT.

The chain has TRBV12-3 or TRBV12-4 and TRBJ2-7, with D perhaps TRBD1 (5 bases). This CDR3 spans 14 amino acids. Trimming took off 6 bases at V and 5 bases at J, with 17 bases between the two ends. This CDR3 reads CASSHFLGADEQYF. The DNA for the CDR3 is TGTGCCAGCAGCCATTTCCTTGGGGCGGACGAGCAGTACTTC.

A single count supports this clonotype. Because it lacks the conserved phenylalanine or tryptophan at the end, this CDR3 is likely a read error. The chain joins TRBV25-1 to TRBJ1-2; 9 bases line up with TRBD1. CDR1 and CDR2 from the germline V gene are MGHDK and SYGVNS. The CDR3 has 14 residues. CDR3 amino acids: CASRVDRGVYGYTL. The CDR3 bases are TGCGCCAGCAGAGTGGACAGGGGCGTCTATGGCTACACCCTC.

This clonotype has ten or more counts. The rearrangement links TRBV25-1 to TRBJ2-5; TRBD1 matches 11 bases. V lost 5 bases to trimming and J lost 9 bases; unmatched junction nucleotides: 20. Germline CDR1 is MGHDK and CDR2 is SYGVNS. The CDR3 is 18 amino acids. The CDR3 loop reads CASSPPLNRRDRGDPQYF. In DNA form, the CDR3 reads TGTGCCAGCAGTCCTCCCCTAAACCGCCGGGACAGGGGGGACCCCCAGTACTTC. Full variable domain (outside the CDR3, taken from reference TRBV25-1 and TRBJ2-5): EADIYQTPRYLVIGTGKKITLECSQTMGHDKMYWYQQDPGMELHLIHYSYGVNSTEKGDLSSESTVSRIRTEHFPLTLESARPSHTSQYLCASSPPLNRRDRGDPQYFGPGTRLLVL.

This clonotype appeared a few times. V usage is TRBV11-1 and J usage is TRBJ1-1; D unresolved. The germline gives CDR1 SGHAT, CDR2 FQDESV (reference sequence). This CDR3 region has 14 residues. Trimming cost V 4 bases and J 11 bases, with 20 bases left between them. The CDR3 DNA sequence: TGTGCCAGCAGCTCCCAGGTGGACGCTGCGGGGGCTTTCTTT. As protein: CASSSQVDAAGAFF.

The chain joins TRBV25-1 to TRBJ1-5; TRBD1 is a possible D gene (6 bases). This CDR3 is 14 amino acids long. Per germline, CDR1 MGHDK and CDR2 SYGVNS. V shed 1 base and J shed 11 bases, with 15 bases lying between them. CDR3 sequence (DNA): TGTGCCAGCAGTGAATTGTGGGGGCTGGAGACCCAGCATTTT. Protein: CASSELWGLETQHF.

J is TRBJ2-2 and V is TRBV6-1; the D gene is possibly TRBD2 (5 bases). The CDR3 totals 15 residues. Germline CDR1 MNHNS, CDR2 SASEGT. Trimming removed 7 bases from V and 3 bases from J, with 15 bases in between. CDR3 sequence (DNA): TGTGCCAGCAATACGGCGGGTGGGGACACCGGGGAGCTGTTTTTT. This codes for CASNTAGGDTGELFF.

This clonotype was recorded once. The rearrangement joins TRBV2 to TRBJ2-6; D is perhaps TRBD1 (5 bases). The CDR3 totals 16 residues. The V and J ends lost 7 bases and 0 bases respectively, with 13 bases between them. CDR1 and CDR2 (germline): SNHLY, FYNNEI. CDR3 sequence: CASMKGVGSGANVLTF. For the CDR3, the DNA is TGTGCCAGCATGAAAGGGGTGGGCTCTGGGGCCAACGTCCTGACTTTC.

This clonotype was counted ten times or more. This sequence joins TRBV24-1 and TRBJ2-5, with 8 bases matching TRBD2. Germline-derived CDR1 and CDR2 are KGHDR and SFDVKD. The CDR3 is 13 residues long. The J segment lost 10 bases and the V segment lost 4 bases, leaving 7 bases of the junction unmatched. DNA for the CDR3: TGTGCCACCAGTGACCCGGGACTAGAGGACCAGTACTTC. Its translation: CATSDPGLEDQYF.

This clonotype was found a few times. CDR3 bases: TGTGCCAGCAGTCCCAGGACCGGTACTGGCGAGCAGTACTTC. This sequence encodes CASSPRTGTGEQYF. The chain recombines TRBV12-3 or TRBV12-4 with TRBJ2-7; unclear D gene. The CDR3 is 14 residues long. The V gene lost 5 bases and the J gene lost 6 bases, with 17 bases spanning the gap.

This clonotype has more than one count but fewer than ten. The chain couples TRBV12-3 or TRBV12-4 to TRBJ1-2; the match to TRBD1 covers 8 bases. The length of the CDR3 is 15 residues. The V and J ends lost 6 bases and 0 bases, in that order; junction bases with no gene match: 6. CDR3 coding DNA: TGTGCCAGCAGGGAGGACAGGGAAGCTAACTATGGCTACACCTTC. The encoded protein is CASREDREANYGYTF.

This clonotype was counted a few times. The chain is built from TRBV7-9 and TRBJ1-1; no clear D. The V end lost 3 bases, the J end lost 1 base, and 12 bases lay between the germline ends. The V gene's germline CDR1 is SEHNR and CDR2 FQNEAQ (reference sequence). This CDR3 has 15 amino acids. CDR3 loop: CASSLDAWTNTEAFF. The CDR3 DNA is TGTGCCAGCAGCTTGGATGCATGGACGAACACTGAAGCTTTCTTT.

The CDR3 DNA is TGTGCCAGCATATACGTGACGGACACCGGGGAGCTGTTTTTT. Encoded protein: CASIYVTDTGELFF. The chain employs TRBV19 and TRBJ2-2, with no clear D. Germline loops: CDR1 LNHDA, CDR2 SQIVND (reference sequence). CDR3 length equals 14 residues. V was clipped by 9 bases and J by 3 bases, with 14 bases between them.

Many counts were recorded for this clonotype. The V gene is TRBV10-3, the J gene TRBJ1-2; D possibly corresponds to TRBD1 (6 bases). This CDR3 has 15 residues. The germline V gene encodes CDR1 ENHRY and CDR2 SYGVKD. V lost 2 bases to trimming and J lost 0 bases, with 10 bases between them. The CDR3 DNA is TGTGCCATCAGTGAGGGGGGCCTTGCTAACTATGGCTACACCTTC. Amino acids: CAISEGGLANYGYTF.

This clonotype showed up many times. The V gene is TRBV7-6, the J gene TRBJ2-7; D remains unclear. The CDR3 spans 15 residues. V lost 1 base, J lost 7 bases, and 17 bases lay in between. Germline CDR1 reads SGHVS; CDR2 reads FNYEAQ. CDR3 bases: TGTGCCAGCAGCTTAGAGTCGGCCTCTACTGGGGAGCAGTACTTC. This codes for CASSLESASTGEQYF.

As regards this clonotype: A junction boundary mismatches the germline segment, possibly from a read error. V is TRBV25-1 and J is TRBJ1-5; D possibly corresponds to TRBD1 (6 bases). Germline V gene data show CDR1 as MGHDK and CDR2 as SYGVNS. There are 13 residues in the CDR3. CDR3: CTSSGGPNQPQHF. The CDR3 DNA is TGTACCAGCAGTGGGGGGCCAAATCAGCCCCAGCATTTT.

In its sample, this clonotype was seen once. CDR3 loop: CASSASGQGSYEQYF. Here the CDR3 DNA reads TGTGCCAGCAGTGCCTCCGGGCAGGGCTCCTACGAGCAGTACTTC. The chain couples TRBV2 to TRBJ2-7; D perhaps matches TRBD1 (5 bases). The CDR3 consists of 15 residues. Per germline, CDR1 SNHLY and CDR2 FYNNEI. The germline V and J ends were trimmed by 4 bases and 0 bases, with 13 bases remaining between them.

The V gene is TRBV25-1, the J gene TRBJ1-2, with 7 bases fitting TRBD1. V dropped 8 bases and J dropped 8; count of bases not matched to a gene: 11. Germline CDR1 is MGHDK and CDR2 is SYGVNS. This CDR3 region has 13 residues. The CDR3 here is CASSPSYRGGYTF. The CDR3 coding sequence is TGTGCCAGCTCACCTTCTTACAGGGGCGGCTACACCTTC.

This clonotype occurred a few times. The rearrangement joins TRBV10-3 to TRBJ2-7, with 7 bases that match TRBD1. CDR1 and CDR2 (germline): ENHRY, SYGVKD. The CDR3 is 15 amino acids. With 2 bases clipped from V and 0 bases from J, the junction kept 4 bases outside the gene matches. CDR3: CAISEPGQSSYEQYF. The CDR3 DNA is TGTGCCATCAGTGAGCCGGGACAGAGCTCCTACGAGCAGTACTTC.

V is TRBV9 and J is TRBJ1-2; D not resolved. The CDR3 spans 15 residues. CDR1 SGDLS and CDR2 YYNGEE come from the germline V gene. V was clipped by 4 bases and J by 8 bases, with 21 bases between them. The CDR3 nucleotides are TGTGCCAGCAGCCAAGAGGGTAAAGGGTATGACGGCTACACCTTC. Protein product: CASSQEGKGYDGYTF. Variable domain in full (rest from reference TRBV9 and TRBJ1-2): DSGVTQTPKHLITATGQRVTLRCSPRSGDLSVYWYQQSLDQGLQFLIQYYNGEERAKGNILERFSAQQFPDLHSELNLSSLELGDSALYFCASSQEGKGYDGYTFGSGTRLTVV.